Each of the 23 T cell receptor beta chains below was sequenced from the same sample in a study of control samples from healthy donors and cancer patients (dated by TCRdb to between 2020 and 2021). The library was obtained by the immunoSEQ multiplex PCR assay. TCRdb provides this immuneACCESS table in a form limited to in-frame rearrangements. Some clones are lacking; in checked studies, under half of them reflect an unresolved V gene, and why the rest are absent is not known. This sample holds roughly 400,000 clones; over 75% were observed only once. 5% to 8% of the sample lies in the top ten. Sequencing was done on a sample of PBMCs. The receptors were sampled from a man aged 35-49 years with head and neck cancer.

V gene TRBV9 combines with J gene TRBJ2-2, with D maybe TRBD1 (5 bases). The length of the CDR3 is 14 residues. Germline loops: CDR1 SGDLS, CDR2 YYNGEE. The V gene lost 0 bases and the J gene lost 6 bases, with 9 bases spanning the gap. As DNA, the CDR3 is TGTGCCAGCAGCGTAGCAGGGTGGTCCGGGGAGCTGTTTTTT. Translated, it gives CASSVAGWSGELFF.

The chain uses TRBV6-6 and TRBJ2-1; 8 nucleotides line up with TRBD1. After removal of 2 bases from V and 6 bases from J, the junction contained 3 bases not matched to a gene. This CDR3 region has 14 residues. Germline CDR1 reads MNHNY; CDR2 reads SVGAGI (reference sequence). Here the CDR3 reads CASSYARGLNEQFF. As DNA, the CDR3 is TGTGCCAGCAGTTACGCCAGGGGGCTCAATGAGCAGTTCTTC.

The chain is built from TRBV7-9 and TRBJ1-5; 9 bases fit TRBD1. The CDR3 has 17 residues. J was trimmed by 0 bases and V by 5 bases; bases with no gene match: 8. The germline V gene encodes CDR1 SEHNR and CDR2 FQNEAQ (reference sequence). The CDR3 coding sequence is TGTGCCAGCAGCCCCGGTGGACAGGGGTATAGCAATCAGCCCCAGCATTTT. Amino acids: CASSPGGQGYSNQPQHF.

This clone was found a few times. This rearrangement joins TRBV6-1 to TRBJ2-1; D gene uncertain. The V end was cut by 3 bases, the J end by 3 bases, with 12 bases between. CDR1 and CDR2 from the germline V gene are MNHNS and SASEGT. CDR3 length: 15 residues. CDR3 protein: CASSEDAAVYNEQFF. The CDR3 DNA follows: TGTGCCAGCAGTGAGGACGCGGCTGTCTACAATGAGCAGTTCTTC.

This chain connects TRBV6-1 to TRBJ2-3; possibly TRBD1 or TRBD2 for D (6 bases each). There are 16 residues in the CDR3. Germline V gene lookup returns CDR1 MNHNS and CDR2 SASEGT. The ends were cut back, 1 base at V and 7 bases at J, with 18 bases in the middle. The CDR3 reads CASSEVSGAGANTQYF. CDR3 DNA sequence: TGTGCCAGCAGTGAAGTGTCGGGGGCCGGGGCAAATACGCAGTATTTT.

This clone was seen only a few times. Here the CDR3 reads CASSQDLRSNQPQHF. CDR3 DNA: TGCGCCAGCAGCCAAGATCTCAGGAGCAATCAGCCCCAGCATTTT. The gene calls are TRBV4-1 and TRBJ1-5; D gene unclear. The germline V gene has CDR1 MGHRA and CDR2 YSYEKL. The CDR3 is 15 residues long. V lost 0 bases and J lost 1, with 7 bases in between.

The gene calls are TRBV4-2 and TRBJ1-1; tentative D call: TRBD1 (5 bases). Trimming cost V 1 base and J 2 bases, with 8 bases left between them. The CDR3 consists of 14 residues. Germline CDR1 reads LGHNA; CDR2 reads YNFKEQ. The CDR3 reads CASSQAGPNTEAFF. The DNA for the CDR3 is TGTGCCAGCAGCCAAGCGGGACCTAACACTGAAGCTTTCTTT.

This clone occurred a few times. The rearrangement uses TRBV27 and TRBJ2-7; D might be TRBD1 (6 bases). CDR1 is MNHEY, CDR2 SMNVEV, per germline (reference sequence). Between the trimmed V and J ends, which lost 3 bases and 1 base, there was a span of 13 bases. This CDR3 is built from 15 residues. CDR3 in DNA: TGTGCCAGCAGTTTTGGCACAGGGATATCCTACGAGCAGTACTTC. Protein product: CASSFGTGISYEQYF.

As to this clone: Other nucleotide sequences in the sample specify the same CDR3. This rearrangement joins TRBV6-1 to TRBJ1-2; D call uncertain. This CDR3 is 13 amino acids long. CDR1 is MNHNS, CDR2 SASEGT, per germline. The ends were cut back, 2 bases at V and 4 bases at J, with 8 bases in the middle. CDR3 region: CASSESGSYGYTF. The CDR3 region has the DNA TGTGCCAGCAGTGAATCGGGGTCCTATGGCTACACCTTC.

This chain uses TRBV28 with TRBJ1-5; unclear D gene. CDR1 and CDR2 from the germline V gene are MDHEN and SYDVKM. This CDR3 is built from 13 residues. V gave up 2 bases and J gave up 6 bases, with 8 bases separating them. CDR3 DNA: TGTGCCAGCAGTTTAGAACCCTTTCAGCCCCAGCATTTT. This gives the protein CASSLEPFQPQHF.

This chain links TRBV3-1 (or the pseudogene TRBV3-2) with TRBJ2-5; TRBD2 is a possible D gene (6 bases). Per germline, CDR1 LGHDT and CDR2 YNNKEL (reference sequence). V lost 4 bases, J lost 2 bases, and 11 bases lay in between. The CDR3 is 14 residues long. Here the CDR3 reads CASSPIAEQETQYF. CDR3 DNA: TGTGCCAGCAGCCCGATAGCGGAACAAGAGACCCAGTACTTC.

As DNA, the CDR3 is TGTGCCAGCCCGGTAGATGGATCCAATGAAAAACTGTTTTTT. Protein product: CASPVDGSNEKLFF. The V call is TRBV27, the J call TRBJ1-4; the D is unclear. V dropped 8 bases and J dropped 5 bases, with 15 bases sitting between them. CDR1 and CDR2 from the germline V gene are MNHEY and SMNVEV (reference sequence). The CDR3 totals 14 residues. The complete variable domain, with remaining parts taken from reference TRBV27 and TRBJ1-4, reads EAQVTQNPRYLITVTGKKLTVTCSQNMNHEYMSWYRQDPGLGLRQIYYSMNVEVTDKGDVPEGYKVSRKEKRNFPLILESPSPNQTSLYFCASPVDGSNEKLFFGSGTQLSVL.

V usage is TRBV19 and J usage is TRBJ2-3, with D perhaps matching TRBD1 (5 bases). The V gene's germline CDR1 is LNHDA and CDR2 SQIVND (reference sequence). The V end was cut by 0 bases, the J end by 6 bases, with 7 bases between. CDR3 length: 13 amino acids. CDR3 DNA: TGTGCCAGTAGTATAGAAGGGGCCGATACGCAGTATTTT. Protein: CASSIEGADTQYF.

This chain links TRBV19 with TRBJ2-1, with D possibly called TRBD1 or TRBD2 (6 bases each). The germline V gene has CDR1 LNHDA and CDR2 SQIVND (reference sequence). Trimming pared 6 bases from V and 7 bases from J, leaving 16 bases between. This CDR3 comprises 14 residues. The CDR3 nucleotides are TGTGCCAGTAGCGAGGGGGGCAGCCTAAATGAGCAGTTCTTC. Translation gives CASSEGGSLNEQFF. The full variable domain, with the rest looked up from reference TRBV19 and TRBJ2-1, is DGGITQSPKYLFRKEGQNVTLSCEQNLNHDAMYWYRQDPGQGLRLIYYSQIVNDFQKGDIAEGYSVSREKKESFPLTVTSAQKNPTAFYLCASSEGGSLNEQFFGPGTRLTVL.

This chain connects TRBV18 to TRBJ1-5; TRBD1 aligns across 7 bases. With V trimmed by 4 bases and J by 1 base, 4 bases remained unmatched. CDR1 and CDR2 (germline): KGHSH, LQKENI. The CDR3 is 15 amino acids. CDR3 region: CASSLEDRSNQPQHF. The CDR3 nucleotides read TGTGCCAGCTCACTAGAGGACAGGAGCAATCAGCCCCAGCATTTT.

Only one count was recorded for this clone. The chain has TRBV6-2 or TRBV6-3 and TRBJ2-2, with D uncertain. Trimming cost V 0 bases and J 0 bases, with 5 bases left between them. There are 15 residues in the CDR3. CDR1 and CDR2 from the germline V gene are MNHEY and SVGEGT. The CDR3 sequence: CASSYSAANTGELFF. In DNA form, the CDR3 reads TGTGCCAGCAGTTACTCGGCGGCGAACACCGGGGAGCTGTTTTTT.

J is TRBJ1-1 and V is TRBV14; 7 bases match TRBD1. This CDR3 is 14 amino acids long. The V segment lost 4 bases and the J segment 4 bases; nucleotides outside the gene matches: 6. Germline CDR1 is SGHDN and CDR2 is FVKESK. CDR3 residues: CASSPTGWGTEAFF. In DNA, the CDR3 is TGTGCCAGCAGCCCGACAGGGTGGGGCACTGAAGCTTTCTTT.

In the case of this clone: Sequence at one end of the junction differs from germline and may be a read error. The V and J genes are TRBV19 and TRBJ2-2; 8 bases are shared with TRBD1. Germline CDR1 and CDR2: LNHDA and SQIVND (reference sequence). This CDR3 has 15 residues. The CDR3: CASSLEPTGAGELFF. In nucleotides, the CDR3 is TGTGCCAGTAGTCTAGAGCCGACAGGGGCCGGGGAGCTGTTTTTT.

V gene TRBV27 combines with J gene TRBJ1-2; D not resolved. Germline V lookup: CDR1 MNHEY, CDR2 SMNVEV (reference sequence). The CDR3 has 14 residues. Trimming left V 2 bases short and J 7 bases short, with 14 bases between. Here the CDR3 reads CASSLEGNGVGYTF. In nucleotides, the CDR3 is TGTGCCAGCAGTTTAGAGGGAAACGGGGTTGGCTACACCTTC.

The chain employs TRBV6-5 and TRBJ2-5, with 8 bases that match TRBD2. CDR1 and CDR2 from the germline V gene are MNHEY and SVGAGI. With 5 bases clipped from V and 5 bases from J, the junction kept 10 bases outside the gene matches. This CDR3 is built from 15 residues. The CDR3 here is CASSTAGARGETQYF. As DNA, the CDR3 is TGTGCCAGCAGTACAGCGGGGGCGAGGGGGGAGACCCAGTACTTC.

CDR3 nucleotide sequence: TGTGCCAGCAGCCCTCTAGCGGGAGGAACCTACAATGAGCAGTTCTTC. It translates to CASSPLAGGTYNEQFF. This rearrangement joins TRBV7-9 to TRBJ2-1; TRBD2 aligns across 11 bases. Germline CDR1 reads SEHNR; CDR2 reads FQNEAQ (reference sequence). The CDR3 sequence is 16 residues long. V was pared by 5 bases and J by 2 bases, with 5 bases of the junction left unmatched.

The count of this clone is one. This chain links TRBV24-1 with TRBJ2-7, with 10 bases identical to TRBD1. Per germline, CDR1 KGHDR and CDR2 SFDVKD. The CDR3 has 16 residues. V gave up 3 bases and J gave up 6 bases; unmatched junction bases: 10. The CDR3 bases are TGTGCCACCAGTGATCCACAGGGACAGGGGCTCCGCGAGCAGTACTTC. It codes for CATSDPQGQGLREQYF.

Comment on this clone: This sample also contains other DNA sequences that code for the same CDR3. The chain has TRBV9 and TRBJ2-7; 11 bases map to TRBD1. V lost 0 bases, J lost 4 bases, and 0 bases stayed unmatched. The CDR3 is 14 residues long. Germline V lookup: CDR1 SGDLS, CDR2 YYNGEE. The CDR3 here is CASSVGDRGYEQYF. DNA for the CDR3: TGTGCCAGCAGCGTAGGGGACAGGGGGTACGAGCAGTACTTC.